A selection of T cell receptor beta chains follows, all from one sample in a study of blood T cell repertoires in COVID-19. Method: immunoSEQ multiplex PCR; TCRdb's copy keeps in-frame clones and lacks some. Counted here are fewer than 200,000 clones, just under 80% occurring once; the ten biggest clones make up approximately 7%. The sequenced sample consisted of peripheral blood. The receptors shown here come from a man aged 65-85 years with active or convalescent COVID-19. CDR3s leave out the opening cysteine and the closing phenylalanine or tryptophan. Clone size is not always given. Where it is, it says once, few, many or a class for expanded clones.

v_call clone_size cdr3_aa
TRBV9 - ASSPPGQGFPPAF
TRBV21-1 - ASSKEATRCFYEQY
TRBV14 once ASSQDRGRIQETQY
TRBV7-9 - ASSYTGGGTGELF
TRBV4-1 - ASSQEQSPETQY
TRBV18 - ASSPPAEPYEQY
TRBV18 - ASSPTGDNEKLF
TRBV11-2 few ASSFGQEETQY
TRBV2 few ASSETALNEQF
TRBV23-1 - ASSLDRGTDTQY
TRBV7-2 - ASSPSIRVSGTGELF